The clone carrying this T cell receptor beta chain was detected only a few times. Sequenced by immunoSEQ multiplex PCR; TCRdb stores in-frame clones only, minus some. The sample includes tens of thousands of clones, roughly 88% of them seen just once. Unmatched junction bases numbered 4, after V lost 6 bases and J lost 4 bases. Germline V CDR1 and CDR2: MNHEY, SVGAGI. This CDR3 is built from 13 residues. The sample belongs to a study of blood T cell repertoires in COVID-19. This sequence originates from a woman of 80 years or more with acute or convalescent COVID-19. The specimen sequenced was peripheral blood. The chain carries TRBV6-5 and TRBJ1-1; 8 nucleotides match TRBD1. CDR3 nucleotides: TGTGCCAGCAGGGACAGGGAGAGCACTGAAGCTTTCTTT. Protein: CASRDRESTEAFF.